The 19 T cell receptor beta chains in this list originate from one sample, sequenced in a study of cytomegalovirus exposure and HLA in healthy donors. Profiled with immunoSEQ multiplex PCR; TCRdb holds only in-frame clones, not every one. The table records roughly 150,000 clones, about 90% of them present only once. Sequencing input: PBMCs. These receptors all stem from a woman between 18 and 29 years old in good health and CMV-seropositive.

The V gene is TRBV28, the J gene TRBJ2-7; D unclear. V lost 7 bases to trimming and J lost 0 bases, with 13 bases between them. The germline V gene encodes CDR1 MDHEN and CDR2 SYDVKM. This CDR3 has 14 residues. CDR3 sequence (DNA): TGTGCCAGCACCTCGCAGGCTGTCTCCTACGAGCAGTACTTC. It yields the protein CASTSQAVSYEQYF.

This sequence joins TRBV18 and TRBJ2-2; 7 bases fit TRBD2. Germline-derived CDR1 and CDR2 are KGHSH and LQKENI. The CDR3 covers 16 residues. After removal of 1 base from V and 3 bases from J, the junction contained 5 bases not matched to a gene. The CDR3 reads CASSPLLAGDTGELFF. The CDR3 nucleotides are TGTGCCAGCTCACCACTTCTGGCGGGAGACACCGGGGAGCTGTTTTTT.

The sample holds a few counts of this clone. This chain connects TRBV2 to TRBJ1-5; weak D call: TRBD1 (5 bases). In germline, CDR1 is SNHLY, CDR2 FYNNEI. Trimming stripped 1 base from V and 5 bases from J, with 12 bases between. This CDR3 contains 15 residues. The CDR3 here is CASSEGWQGYQPQHF. The CDR3 DNA is TGTGCCAGCAGTGAAGGGTGGCAGGGTTATCAGCCCCAGCATTTT.

This clone occurred a few times. CDR3 in amino acids: CASSSTDQPQHF. DNA of the CDR3: TGTGCCAGCAGTTCCACAGATCAGCCCCAGCATTTT. The V gene is TRBV27, the J gene TRBJ1-5; D remains unclear. V was trimmed by 4 bases and J by 5 bases, leaving 6 bases between them. This CDR3 region has 12 residues. Germline V gives CDR1 MNHEY, CDR2 SMNVEV (reference sequence).

The CDR3 here is CASSTNRYQPQHF. As DNA, the CDR3 is TGTGCCAGCAGTACAAACAGGTATCAGCCCCAGCATTTT. The genes are TRBV27 and TRBJ1-5, with D possibly matching TRBD1 (5 bases). This CDR3 is built from 13 residues. CDR1 is MNHEY and CDR2 is SMNVEV in the germline V gene (reference sequence). The V end lost 5 bases, the J end lost 5 bases, and 10 bases lay between the germline ends.

The chain combines TRBV19 with TRBJ2-7; 8 bases are shared with TRBD2. Germline V lookup: CDR1 LNHDA, CDR2 SQIVND (reference sequence). The V and J ends lost 7 bases and 3 bases, in that order; junction bases with no gene match: 14. There are 16 residues in the CDR3. CDR3 protein: CASKEDGRALFYEQYF. In DNA, the CDR3 is TGTGCCAGTAAAGAAGACGGGAGGGCCCTCTTCTACGAGCAGTACTTC.

This clone occurred a few times. This chain joins TRBV6-1 and TRBJ2-7, with TRBD1 matching 8 bases. CDR3 length equals 13 residues. Germline values: CDR1 MNHNS, CDR2 SASEGT. The junction had 5 bases not matched to a gene; V was cut back by 3 bases and J by 7 bases. CDR3 DNA sequence: TGTGCCAGCAGTGACATGACAGGGGAGGAGCAGTACTTC. This gives the protein CASSDMTGEEQYF.

The V and J genes are TRBV30 and TRBJ2-7; 8 bases match TRBD2. The germline V gene has CDR1 GTSNPN and CDR2 SVGIG (reference sequence). This CDR3 comprises 19 residues. The V segment lost 3 bases and the J segment 0 bases; nucleotides outside the gene matches: 19. For the CDR3, the DNA is TGTGCCTGGAGCGGGATGGGGCTAGCGGGTTTAGGGGGCTCCTACGAGCAGTACTTC. This codes for CAWSGMGLAGLGGSYEQYF.

The rearrangement links TRBV7-2 to TRBJ2-1; TRBD2 matches at 9 bases. Germline-derived CDR1 and CDR2 are SGHTA and FQGNSA. The trim removed 6 bases at V and 9 bases at J, leaving 12 bases unmatched. The length of the CDR3 is 15 residues. The DNA for the CDR3 is TGTGCCAGCAGTTACCCAGCGGGGGGTTTTAGTGAGCAGTTCTTC. This encodes CASSYPAGGFSEQFF. The full variable domain, in which reference TRBV7-2 and TRBJ2-1 provide the parts outside the CDR3, is GAGVSQSPSNKVTEKGKDVELRCDPISGHTALYWYRQSLGQGLEFLIYFQGNSAPDKSGLPSDRFSAERTGGSVSTLTIQRTQQEDSAVYLCASSYPAGGFSEQFFGPGTRLTVL.

DNA of the CDR3: TGTGCCTGGAGTAAAGCGGGAGTAACAGATACGCAGTATTTT. It codes for CAWSKAGVTDTQYF. The chain combines TRBV30 with TRBJ2-3; 8 positions agree with TRBD2. In germline, CDR1 is GTSNPN, CDR2 SVGIG (reference sequence). The CDR3 loop spans 14 amino acids. The V segment lost 2 bases and the J segment 3 bases; nucleotides outside the gene matches: 4.

This sequence joins TRBV15 and TRBJ1-5; D is ambiguous. From germline, CDR1 is LNHNV and CDR2 YYDKDF (reference sequence). V lost 0 bases, J lost 6 bases, and 12 bases lay in between. The CDR3 loop spans 15 amino acids. In DNA form, the CDR3 reads TGTGCCACCAGCAGAGATCTAGGATTGGGTCAGCCCCAGCATTTT. Its protein is CATSRDLGLGQPQHF.

The J gene is TRBJ1-2, the V gene TRBV9, with unresolved D. This CDR3 is 15 amino acids long. Trimming cost V 0 bases and J 2 bases, with 11 bases left between them. Germline V CDR1 and CDR2: SGDLS, YYNGEE. The CDR3 sequence: CASSVGGGLNYGYTF. In nucleotides, the CDR3 is TGTGCCAGCAGCGTAGGAGGAGGATTAAACTATGGCTACACCTTC.

This chain's CDR3 is CASSLGGQRSRGYTF. The CDR3 coding sequence is TGTGCCAGCAGCTTAGGAGGACAGCGGAGTCGAGGCTACACCTTC. This sequence joins TRBV7-6 and TRBJ1-2; perhaps TRBD1 as D (6 bases). Per germline, CDR1 SGHVS and CDR2 FNYEAQ. Trimming pared 1 base from V and 8 bases from J, leaving 17 bases between. CDR3 length: 15 residues.

A note on this clone: The sample holds other DNA sequences that translate to the same CDR3. The chain carries TRBV30 and TRBJ2-7, with 9 bases aligning to TRBD2. J lost 0 bases, V lost 7 bases, and 7 bases had no gene match. The CDR3 extends over 14 amino acids. From germline, CDR1 is GTSNPN and CDR2 SVGIG (reference sequence). CDR3 bases: TGTGCCTCCTTGGGCGGGGGGGGCTCCTACGAGCAGTACTTC. It specifies CASLGGGGSYEQYF.

J is TRBJ2-1 and V is TRBV27, with 8 bases lining up with TRBD2. V shed 2 bases and J 5 bases; nucleotides not matched to a gene: 2. The CDR3 contains 14 residues. Germline V gene lookup returns CDR1 MNHEY and CDR2 SMNVEV (reference sequence). CDR3 bases: TGTGCCAGCAGTTTAGTAGCGGGAAACAATGAGCAGTTCTTC. It specifies CASSLVAGNNEQFF.

The chain combines TRBV11-2 with TRBJ2-3, with D unclear. CDR1 is SGHAT, CDR2 FQNNGV, per germline. This CDR3 region has 15 residues. Trimming removed 2 bases at V and 1 base at J, with 10 bases between. CDR3: CASSLLPSGTDTQYF. The CDR3 region has the DNA TGTGCCAGCAGCTTACTTCCCAGCGGCACAGATACGCAGTATTTT.

This clone was observed a single time. J is TRBJ2-2 and V is TRBV2, with D possibly matching TRBD2 (5 bases). Trimming removed 8 bases from V and 7 bases from J, with 11 bases in between. Germline CDR1 and CDR2: SNHLY and FYNNEI. The CDR3 runs to 12 residues. The CDR3 here is CASALDFGELFF. The CDR3, as DNA: TGTGCCAGCGCACTAGATTTCGGGGAGCTGTTTTTT. Full variable domain (outside the CDR3, taken from reference TRBV2 and TRBJ2-2): EPEVTQTPSHQVTQMGQEVILRCVPISNHLYFYWYRQILGQKVEFLVSFYNNEISEKSEIFDDQFSVERPDGSNFTLKIRSTKLEDSAMYFCASALDFGELFFGEGSRLTVL.

The genes are TRBV5-1 and TRBJ1-1, with 8 positions matching TRBD1. The CDR3 consists of 14 residues. CDR1 and CDR2 from the germline V gene are SGHRS and YFSETQ. The ends lost 4 bases at V and 5 bases at J; junction bases unmatched: 7. The CDR3 protein is CASSLRGLGTEAFF. CDR3 nucleotides: TGCGCCAGCAGCCTCAGGGGGCTGGGGACTGAAGCTTTCTTT.

The chain couples TRBV6-1 to TRBJ2-7; 11 nucleotides align to TRBD1. This CDR3 is 14 amino acids long. CDR1 is MNHNS and CDR2 is SASEGT in the germline V gene. V lost 6 bases to trimming and J lost 5 bases; unmatched junction nucleotides: 6. The CDR3: CASRTGTGGHEQYF. In DNA form, the CDR3 reads TGTGCCAGCAGAACCGGGACAGGGGGGCACGAGCAGTACTTC.